The 12 T cell receptor beta chains presented below share a single source sample, sequenced in a study of blood T cell repertoires in COVID-19. Clones were sequenced by immunoSEQ multiplex PCR, and TCRdb holds only the in-frame ones, with some missing. The sample comprises 200,000 to 250,000 clones, roughly nine tenths of which are singletons, and approximately 12% rests with the top ten. The material sequenced was peripheral blood. The receptor set was obtained from a young woman who had recovered from COVID-19.

V usage is TRBV7-2 and J usage is TRBJ1-2, with 9 bases matching TRBD1. CDR1 is SGHTA, CDR2 FQGNSA, per germline. CDR3 length: 13 amino acids. Trimming cost V 7 bases and J 5 bases; bases outside gene matches: 5. CDR3 DNA sequence: TGTGCCAGCATCAACGACAGGGGGTATGGCTACACCTTC. Protein sequence: CASINDRGYGYTF.

The chain has TRBV18 and TRBJ2-3, with D tentatively TRBD2 (5 bases). The length of the CDR3 is 14 residues. Trimming removed 3 bases from V and 2 bases from J, with 9 bases in between. From germline, CDR1 is KGHSH and CDR2 LQKENI. In nucleotides, the CDR3 is TGTGCCAGCTCACCGACTACTAACACAGATACGCAGTATTTT. This translates into CASSPTTNTDTQYF. Variable domain in full (rest from reference TRBV18 and TRBJ2-3): NAGVMQNPRHLVRRRGQEARLRCSPMKGHSHVYWYRQLPEEGLKFMVYLQKENIIDESGMPKERFSAEFPKEGPSILRIQQVVRGDSAAYFCASSPTTNTDTQYFGPGTRLTVL.

This chain connects TRBV19 to TRBJ1-1; D perhaps matches TRBD1 (6 bases). The ends were cut back, 1 base at V and 4 bases at J, with 13 bases in the middle. CDR1 is LNHDA, CDR2 SQIVND, per germline (reference sequence). The CDR3 covers 15 residues. The CDR3 is CASSIGGGPSTEAFF. CDR3 sequence (DNA): TGTGCCAGTAGTATAGGCGGGGGGCCGAGCACTGAAGCTTTCTTT.

The chain is built from TRBV19 and TRBJ1-4, with 7 bases aligning to TRBD1. The CDR3 runs to 16 residues. The V gene's germline CDR1 is LNHDA and CDR2 SQIVND (reference sequence). Trimming at V came to 1 base and at J to 8 bases, leaving 10 bases not matched to a gene. The CDR3 is CASSIGDRVGGEKLFF. CDR3 nucleotides: TGTGCCAGTAGTATAGGGGACAGAGTCGGAGGCGAAAAACTGTTTTTT. Drawing the rest from reference TRBV19 and TRBJ1-4, the complete variable domain is DGGITQSPKYLFRKEGQNVTLSCEQNLNHDAMYWYRQDPGQGLRLIYYSQIVNDFQKGDIAEGYSVSREKKESFPLTVTSAQKNPTAFYLCASSIGDRVGGEKLFFGSGTQLSVL.

The V call is TRBV6-6, the J call TRBJ1-4; D is unclear. In germline, CDR1 is MNHNY, CDR2 SVGAGI (reference sequence). This CDR3 region has 13 residues. The V gene lost 6 bases and the J gene lost 4 bases, with 9 bases spanning the gap. DNA for the CDR3: TGTGCCAGCAGACCGGGAATTAATGAAAAACTGTTTTTT. Residues: CASRPGINEKLFF.

The chain couples TRBV3-1 (or the pseudogene TRBV3-2) to TRBJ1-1, with 7 bases that match TRBD1. Losses at the gene ends were 1 base for V and 11 bases for J; bases not matched to a gene: 7. The CDR3 totals 13 residues. Germline assignment: CDR1 LGHDT and CDR2 YNNKEL (reference sequence). DNA for the CDR3: TGTGCCAGCAGCCAAGGGGGACAGTCTCGGGCTTTCTTT. Encoded protein: CASSQGGQSRAFF.

The V gene is TRBV19, the J gene TRBJ2-1; 14 nucleotides line up with TRBD2. The length of the CDR3 is 15 residues. V lost 5 bases, J lost 5 bases, and 2 bases stayed unmatched. Looked up from germline, CDR1 is LNHDA and CDR2 is SQIVND (reference sequence). The CDR3 DNA reads as TGTGCCAGTAGTTGGACTAGCGGGAGGAACAATGAGCAGTTCTTC. Its protein is CASSWTSGRNNEQFF.

The rearrangement uses TRBV30 and TRBJ1-2; no firm D call. Germline V gene sequence: CDR1 GTSNPN, CDR2 SVGIG (reference sequence). Trimming pared 4 bases from V and 0 bases from J, leaving 9 bases between. The CDR3 has 13 residues. This CDR3 reads CAWTDGANYGYTF. The DNA of the CDR3 is TGTGCCTGGACCGACGGAGCTAACTATGGCTACACCTTC.

The chain is built from TRBV5-4 and TRBJ2-7; D perhaps matches TRBD2 (6 bases). Per germline, CDR1 SGHNT and CDR2 YYREEE (reference sequence). The CDR3 runs 15 residues. V lost 4 bases and J 3 bases, leaving 17 bases between the germline ends. The CDR3 here is CASSPRGRALYEQYF. CDR3 in DNA: TGTGCCAGCAGCCCGCGGGGCCGAGCCCTCTACGAGCAGTACTTC.

The V call is TRBV10-3, the J call TRBJ2-2; no clear D. The CDR3 runs 13 residues. Trimming cost V 5 bases and J 5 bases, with 9 bases left between them. In germline, CDR1 is ENHRY, CDR2 SYGVKD. The CDR3 sequence is CAISTTTTGELFF. The CDR3 DNA follows: TGTGCCATCAGTACTACAACGACCGGGGAGCTGTTTTTT.

The chain recombines TRBV5-5 with TRBJ2-7, with 13 positions matching TRBD2. CDR1 is SGHKS and CDR2 is YYEKEE in the germline V gene (reference sequence). V dropped 3 bases and J dropped 6; count of bases not matched to a gene: 6. The CDR3 consists of 15 residues. CDR3 residues: CASSSLAGGRGEQYF. CDR3 sequence (DNA): TGTGCCAGCAGCTCACTAGCGGGAGGGAGGGGCGAGCAGTACTTC.

The chain has TRBV9 and TRBJ2-2; D uncertain. Trimming stripped 3 bases from V and 6 bases from J, with 6 bases between. CDR3 length: 12 residues. Looked up from germline, CDR1 is SGDLS and CDR2 is YYNGEE. DNA of the CDR3: TGTGCCAGCAGCGCCAATTCCGGGGAGCTGTTTTTT. Encoded protein: CASSANSGELFF.